These 16 T cell receptor beta chains were all obtained from the same sample, sequenced in a study of CD8+CD57+ T cells in acquired aplastic anemia. The template used for profiling TCR beta VDJ and CDR3 was genomic DNA. Via MiXCR, TCRdb re-called the reads, giving one row per CDR3 protein. The repertoire holds about 170,000 distinct CDR3 sequences, with roughly 48% as singletons. The source material was sorted CD4+, CD8+, or CD8+CD57+ T cells (not recorded which) from PBMCs. The receptors come from a human donor in good health.

This clonotype was detected many times. As DNA, the CDR3 is TGTGCCAGCAGGAAATCAGGGGGCCCTAATGAAAAACTGTTTTTT. Encoded protein: CASRKSGGPNEKLFF. The chain is built from TRBV7-6 and TRBJ1-4; 8 nucleotides line up with TRBD1. The CDR3 length is 15 residues. Germline V gene data show CDR1 as SGHVS and CDR2 as FNYEAQ. The V segment lost 6 bases and the J segment 3 bases; nucleotides outside the gene matches: 6. Drawing the rest from reference TRBV7-6 and TRBJ1-4, the complete variable domain is GAGVSQSPRYKVTKRGQDVALRCDPISGHVSLYWYRQALGQGPEFLTYFNYEAQQDKSGLPNDRFSAERPEGSISTLTIQRTEQRDSAMYRCASRKSGGPNEKLFFGSGTQLSVL.

The sample holds a few counts of this clonotype. The V call is TRBV14, the J call TRBJ1-3; D unresolved. Germline CDR1 SGHDN, CDR2 FVKESK. CDR3 length: 16 amino acids. V dropped 0 bases and J dropped 0 bases, with 9 bases sitting between them. The CDR3 DNA reads as TGTGCCAGCAGCCAAGATCTTGGATTCTCTGGAAACACCATATATTTT. Protein sequence: CASSQDLGFSGNTIYF.

This clonotype was counted ten times or more. The rearrangement uses TRBV7-8 and TRBJ1-1, with D possibly matching TRBD1 (5 bases). The CDR3 spans 16 residues. Germline assignment: CDR1 SGHVS and CDR2 FQNEAQ. The V end was cut by 4 bases, the J end by 0 bases, with 15 bases between. Written as DNA, the CDR3 is TGTGCCAGCAGCTGGGGGAGGGGAGGGATGAACACTGAAGCTTTCTTT. The encoded protein is CASSWGRGGMNTEAFF.

This clonotype has at least ten counts. The rearrangement uses TRBV6-2 or TRBV6-3 and TRBJ1-1; D gene ambiguous. Germline CDR1 is MNHEY and CDR2 is SVGEGT. The CDR3 loop spans 13 amino acids. V shed 7 bases and J shed 1 base, with 10 bases lying between them. The CDR3 is CASTNSGNTEAFF. The CDR3 bases are TGTGCCAGCACTAACTCAGGGAACACTGAAGCTTTCTTT.

There are many counts of this clonotype. The chain combines TRBV5-6 with TRBJ1-5, with D unresolved. The CDR3 contains 16 residues. Per the germline V gene, CDR1 is SGHDT and CDR2 is YYEEEE. Trimming left V 1 base short and J 7 bases short, with 18 bases between. CDR3 DNA: TGTGCCAGCAGCTTGTGGATACAGCCAATAATACAGCCCCAGCATTTT. It specifies CASSLWIQPIIQPQHF. Full variable domain (outside the CDR3, taken from reference TRBV5-6 and TRBJ1-5): DAGVTQSPTHLIKTRGQQVTLRCSPKSGHDTVSWYQQALGQGPQFIFQYYEEEERQRGNFPDRFSGHQFPNYSSELNVNALLLGDSALYLCASSLWIQPIIQPQHFGDGTRLSIL.

V usage is TRBV5-1 and J usage is TRBJ2-1; D is unclear. The CDR3 has 12 amino acids. Trimming removed 0 bases at V and 7 bases at J, with 5 bases between. Looked up from germline, CDR1 is SGHRS and CDR2 is YFSETQ. CDR3 DNA sequence: TGCGCCAGCAGCTTGGAGGGAAATGAGCAGTTCTTC. This gives the protein CASSLEGNEQFF.

This chain connects TRBV29-1 to TRBJ1-1, with D possibly TRBD1 on 5 matching bases. This CDR3 comprises 16 residues. The V end lost 4 bases, the J end lost 5 bases, and 23 bases lay between the germline ends. Germline lookup yields CDR1 SQVTM and CDR2 ANQGSEA. CDR3 region: CSVVGGRGNLETEAFF. CDR3 nucleotides: TGCAGCGTTGTGGGGGGTCGGGGCAACCTCGAGACTGAAGCTTTCTTT.

This clonotype was observed many times. The rearrangement links TRBV6-4 to TRBJ1-2; D might be TRBD1 (5 bases). V dropped 4 bases and J dropped 6 bases, with 18 bases sitting between them. The CDR3 contains 15 residues. Germline V lookup: CDR1 MRHNA, CDR2 SNTAGT. The CDR3 reads CASSGETGPSHGYTF. In nucleotides, the CDR3 is TGTGCCAGCAGTGGAGAAACAGGACCCTCCCATGGCTACACCTTC.

This clonotype was observed at least ten times. The rearrangement uses TRBV11-1 and TRBJ2-5, with D perhaps matching TRBD2 (6 bases). Germline CDR1 and CDR2: SGHAT and FQDESV (reference sequence). Trimming shortened V by 2 bases and J by 2 bases, and 12 bases separated the two germline ends. The CDR3 has 15 amino acids. The DNA of the CDR3 is TGTGCCAGCAGCTTACGGGGGAAAGGGCAAGAGACCCAGTACTTC. Protein product: CASSLRGKGQETQYF.

This clonotype was counted only a few times. J is TRBJ2-7 and V is TRBV20-1; TRBD2 matches 12 bases. Germline lookup yields CDR1 DFQATT and CDR2 SNEGSKA (reference sequence). Germline trimming cut 6 bases from V and 4 bases from J; bases unmatched to any gene: 7. The CDR3 is made up of 14 amino acids. The CDR3 spells CSAGPGLAGYEQYF. The CDR3 DNA reads as TGCAGTGCGGGACCGGGACTAGCGGGTTACGAGCAGTACTTC.

There are a few counts of this clonotype. The chain couples TRBV5-1 to TRBJ1-6, with a tentative D call TRBD1 (6 bases). V lost 0 bases to trimming and J lost 10 bases, with 11 bases between them. The CDR3 is made up of 14 amino acids. Germline CDR1 reads SGHRS; CDR2 reads YFSETQ. CDR3 region: CASSLETGGSPLHF. The CDR3 nucleotides are TGCGCCAGCAGCTTGGAGACAGGCGGCTCACCCCTCCACTTT.

The V and J genes are TRBV20-1 and TRBJ2-5; TRBD1 agrees at 7 bases. Germline CDR1 and CDR2: DFQATT and SNEGSKA (reference sequence). The CDR3 totals 15 residues. V was clipped by 4 bases and J by 4 bases; unmatched bases: 12. CDR3 protein: CSANSRDSGRETQYF. The CDR3 DNA is TGCAGTGCTAATTCGAGGGACAGCGGACGAGAGACCCAGTACTTC.

This clonotype has at least ten counts. The CDR3 reads CASSLPTSGMDTQYF. The CDR3 nucleotides read TGTGCCAGCAGCTTACCGACTAGCGGGATGGATACGCAGTATTTT. This chain connects TRBV7-2 to TRBJ2-3, with 11 positions matching TRBD2. CDR1 is SGHTA and CDR2 is FQGNSA in the germline V gene. There are 15 residues in the CDR3. V lost 2 bases and J lost 6; bases outside the gene matches: 4.

This chain links TRBV2 with TRBJ1-2; D is uncertain. Trimming took off 9 bases at V and 8 bases at J, with 13 bases between the two ends. The germline V gene has CDR1 SNHLY and CDR2 FYNNEI. The CDR3 runs to 11 residues. This CDR3 is CASLEFGGYTF. The DNA for the CDR3 is TGTGCCAGTTTGGAATTCGGGGGCTACACCTTC. Based on the CDR3 plus reference TRBV2 and TRBJ1-2, the full variable domain is EPEVTQTPSHQVTQMGQEVILRCVPISNHLYFYWYRQILGQKVEFLVSFYNNEISEKSEIFDDQFSVERPDGSNFTLKIRSTKLEDSAMYFCASLEFGGYTFGSGTRLTVV.

This clonotype was seen ten or more times. The chain employs TRBV7-3 and TRBJ2-3; TRBD2 matches at 8 bases. Germline assignment: CDR1 SGHTA and CDR2 FQGTGA. The J segment lost 6 bases and the V segment lost 4 bases, leaving 6 bases of the junction unmatched. The CDR3 is 14 amino acids. CDR3 DNA sequence: TGTGCCAGCAGCTCCGGGGGGGCCGTGGATACGCAGTATTTT. Translating gives CASSSGGAVDTQYF.

This clonotype was observed many times. The gene calls are TRBV7-2 and TRBJ1-1; D possibly corresponds to TRBD1 (5 bases). V lost 0 bases, J lost 7 bases, and 15 bases lay in between. The CDR3 has 15 amino acids. Germline V gives CDR1 SGHTA, CDR2 FQGNSA. The CDR3 DNA reads TGTGCCAGCAGCTTAGCTCTATCCGGGGGGGGTGAAGCTTTCTTT. Translating gives CASSLALSGGGEAFF.